The 16 T cell receptor beta chains given below trace back to one sample, sequenced in a study of patients and donors after allogeneic stem cell transplantation. TCRdb redid the calling of the RT-PCR reads with MiXCR, one entry per CDR3 protein. The sample consists of about 400,000 distinct CDR3 sequences, 16% of them appearing once. The sample was blood, either unsorted or a sorted T cell fraction (not recorded which). Receptors were obtained from a human donor who was either an allogeneic HSCT recipient or a stem cell or donor lymphocyte infusion donor (not recorded which). It is not recorded whose cells these are; they may come from a transplant donor.

V and J are TRBV6-1 and TRBJ1-5, with 9 bases lining up with TRBD1. CDR1 and CDR2 (germline): MNHNS, SASEGT. The ends lost 5 bases at V and 7 bases at J; junction bases unmatched: 9. This CDR3 region has 15 residues. The CDR3 nucleotides are TGTGCCAGCAGTAAGATACAGGGGGCGGGCCAGCCCCAGCATTTT. This gives the protein CASSKIQGAGQPQHF.

This clonotype was seen repeatedly, ten times or more. The rearrangement links TRBV12-3 or TRBV12-4 to TRBJ2-7; 16 nucleotides align to TRBD2. The CDR3 length is 15 residues. The trim removed 6 bases at V and 4 bases at J, leaving 3 bases unmatched. CDR3 sequence: CASSPGLAGGYEQYF. The CDR3 DNA is TGTGCCAGCAGCCCGGGACTAGCGGGGGGGTACGAGCAGTACTTC.

This chain's CDR3 is CASSVGESLGTQYF. CDR3 in DNA: TGTGCCAGCAGTGTCGGGGAGAGTCTAGGTACGCAGTATTTT. This rearrangement joins TRBV6-1 to TRBJ2-3; tentatively, D is TRBD2 (5 bases). From germline, CDR1 is MNHNS and CDR2 SASEGT. With 4 bases removed from V and 8 bases from J, the gap between germline ends came to 16 bases. This CDR3 is 14 amino acids long.

In its sample, this clonotype was seen many times. The chain is built from TRBV12-3 or TRBV12-4 and TRBJ1-1; D possibly corresponds to TRBD1 (5 bases). The CDR3 extends over 15 amino acids. V shed 3 bases and J shed 5 bases, with 16 bases lying between them. The CDR3 DNA follows: TGTGCCAGCAGTTTCCGTCGGGGCCCCAGGACTGAAGCTTTCTTT. It specifies CASSFRRGPRTEAFF.

The J gene is TRBJ2-5, the V gene TRBV20-1; weak D call: TRBD1 (6 bases). Per the germline V gene, CDR1 is DFQATT and CDR2 is SNEGSKA (reference sequence). This CDR3 is 14 amino acids long. The V gene lost 0 bases and the J gene lost 4 bases, with 12 bases spanning the gap. The CDR3 sequence is CSARERPRGETQYF. CDR3 sequence (DNA): TGCAGTGCTAGAGAGCGACCCAGGGGAGAGACCCAGTACTTC.

This clonotype was observed a handful of times. The chain has TRBV30 and TRBJ2-2; the D is unclear. The CDR3 loop spans 11 amino acids. V was cut by 2 bases and J by 4 bases, with 2 bases left in between. Germline V gene sequence: CDR1 GTSNPN, CDR2 SVGIG (reference sequence). CDR3 sequence: CAWSSTGELFF. For the CDR3, the DNA is TGTGCCTGGAGTTCCACCGGGGAGCTGTTTTTT.

The chain has TRBV7-9 and TRBJ2-5, with D possibly being TRBD2 (6 bases). Trimming left V 4 bases short and J 3 bases short, with 15 bases between. Germline V CDR1 and CDR2: SEHNR, FQNEAQ (reference sequence). The CDR3 loop spans 15 amino acids. The CDR3 bases are TGTGCCAGCAGCTCCCTCGGGGGATTGGAAGAGACCCAGTACTTC. Its protein product is CASSSLGGLEETQYF.

This clonotype came up a few times. This sequence joins TRBV9 and TRBJ2-1; maybe TRBD2 (6 bases). This CDR3 spans 16 amino acids. V lost 0 bases and J lost 5, with 15 bases in between. Germline-derived CDR1 and CDR2 are SGDLS and YYNGEE. CDR3 amino acids: CASSVAGGPPHNEQFF. For the CDR3, the DNA is TGTGCCAGCAGCGTAGCCGGGGGTCCCCCCCACAATGAGCAGTTCTTC.

The rearrangement joins TRBV20-1 to TRBJ1-1; D unclear. The V gene lost 3 bases and the J gene lost 10 bases, with 18 bases spanning the gap. CDR3 length: 13 residues. The germline CDR1 and CDR2 sequences are DFQATT and SNEGSKA (reference sequence). CDR3 sequence (DNA): TGCAGTGCTAGCTGGACGTTGCCGTCTGGAGCTTTCTTT. Translated, it gives CSASWTLPSGAFF.

This CDR3 is CASRGQSSQETQYF. The CDR3 region has the DNA TGTGCCAGCAGGGGACAGAGTTCTCAAGAGACCCAGTACTTC. V and J are TRBV7-2 and TRBJ2-5; 7 nucleotides agree with TRBD1. The CDR3 is 14 amino acids. The germline V gene has CDR1 SGHTA and CDR2 FQGNSA. V shed 6 bases and J 2 bases; nucleotides not matched to a gene: 6.

This clonotype was counted a few times. This chain connects TRBV4-3 to TRBJ2-4, with D possibly being TRBD2 (5 bases). V was trimmed by 0 bases and J by 1 base, leaving 13 bases between them. Germline V gene data show CDR1 as LGHNA and CDR2 as YSLEER. The CDR3 extends over 17 amino acids. The CDR3 here is CASSQDEGPGAKNIQYF. CDR3 sequence (DNA): TGCGCCAGCAGCCAAGACGAGGGCCCCGGGGCCAAAAACATTCAGTACTTC.

The sample holds many counts of this clonotype. The chain links TRBV7-3 to TRBJ2-7, with unresolved D. Germline V gene sequence: CDR1 SGHTA, CDR2 FQGTGA. The CDR3 is made up of 15 amino acids. V lost 2 bases and J 1 base, leaving 12 bases between the germline ends. In DNA, the CDR3 is TGTGCCAGCAGCTTATACCCTGGGATTTCCTACGAGCAGTACTTC. Its protein product is CASSLYPGISYEQYF.

This clonotype was observed many times. The chain carries TRBV12-3 or TRBV12-4 and TRBJ2-7, with 9 nucleotides matching TRBD1. The CDR3 is 15 residues long. With V trimmed by 2 bases and J by 3 bases, 5 bases remained unmatched. The DNA of the CDR3 is TGTGCCAGCAGTTTATGGGACAGGGTAAACTACGAGCAGTACTTC. Translating gives CASSLWDRVNYEQYF.

This chain connects TRBV3-1 to TRBJ2-2; the D is unclear. Germline lookup yields CDR1 LGHDT and CDR2 YNNKEL (reference sequence). The V gene lost 0 bases and the J gene lost 9 bases, with 8 bases spanning the gap. The CDR3 runs to 13 residues. The CDR3 reads CASSQDRLRELFF. The CDR3 DNA follows: TGTGCCAGCAGCCAAGATAGGTTGAGGGAGCTGTTTTTT.

At least ten counts were recorded for this clonotype. The chain carries TRBV29-1 and TRBJ2-2, with D possibly being TRBD2 (6 bases). From germline, CDR1 is SQVTM and CDR2 ANQGSEA. The V and J ends lost 4 bases and 6 bases respectively, with 6 bases between them. CDR3 length: 11 residues. CDR3 region: CSVGGAGELFF. The CDR3 bases are TGCAGCGTTGGGGGGGCCGGGGAGCTGTTTTTT.

The chain links TRBV18 to TRBJ2-7; the match to TRBD2 covers 14 bases. After removal of 5 bases from V and 0 bases from J, the junction contained 12 bases not matched to a gene. There are 19 residues in the CDR3. Germline V gives CDR1 KGHSH, CDR2 LQKENI. The CDR3 DNA reads TGTGCCAGCTCAAGCAGCCGACTAGCGGGGGGGCCTAGCTCCTACGAGCAGTACTTC. Its translation is CASSSSRLAGGPSSYEQYF.